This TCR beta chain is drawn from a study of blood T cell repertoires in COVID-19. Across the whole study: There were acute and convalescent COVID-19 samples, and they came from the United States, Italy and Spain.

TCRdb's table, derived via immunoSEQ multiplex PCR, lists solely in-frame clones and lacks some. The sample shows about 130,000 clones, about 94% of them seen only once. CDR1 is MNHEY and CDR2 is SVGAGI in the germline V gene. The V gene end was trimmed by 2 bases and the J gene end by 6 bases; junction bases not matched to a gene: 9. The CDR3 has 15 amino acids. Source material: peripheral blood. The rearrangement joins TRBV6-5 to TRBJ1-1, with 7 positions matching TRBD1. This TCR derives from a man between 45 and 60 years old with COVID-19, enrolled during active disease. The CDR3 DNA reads TGTGCCAGCAGTTACATAGGGACAGCGAGGGCTGAAGCTTTCTTT. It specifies CASSYIGTARAEAFF.